One sample yielded the 30 T cell receptor beta chains listed below, sequenced in a study of blood T cell repertoires in COVID-19. Repertoires were generated with immunoSEQ multiplex PCR, while TCRdb's copy carries only in-frame clones and drops some. The data contain about 200,000 clones, around nine tenths of them singletons. Sequenced: peripheral blood. The receptors were gathered from a man aged 60 to 69 who had recovered from COVID-19.

The chain recombines TRBV15 with TRBJ2-3; 11 bases match TRBD1. V lost 3 bases, J lost 5 bases, and 4 bases stayed unmatched. The CDR3 totals 15 residues. From germline, CDR1 is LNHNV and CDR2 YYDKDF (reference sequence). The CDR3 DNA reads as TGTGCCACCAGCAGTCAGGACAGGGGGCAAGATACGCAGTATTTT. Translating it yields CATSSQDRGQDTQYF.

This clone was observed a single time. The gene calls are TRBV27 and TRBJ2-1; 12 nucleotides line up with TRBD2. V was clipped by 2 bases and J by 0 bases; unmatched bases: 14. CDR1 and CDR2 (germline): MNHEY, SMNVEV (reference sequence). This CDR3 region has 21 residues. The CDR3 loop reads CASSLVLRTSGGLSSYNEQFF. The DNA for the CDR3 is TGTGCCAGCAGTTTAGTTTTAAGAACTAGCGGGGGGCTAAGCTCCTACAATGAGCAGTTCTTC.

The rearrangement uses TRBV4-1 and TRBJ2-3; weak D call: TRBD2 (6 bases). V was pared by 0 bases and J by 4 bases, with 11 bases between. The length of the CDR3 is 15 residues. The V gene's germline CDR1 is MGHRA and CDR2 YSYEKL. CDR3 region: CASSQEDAGSDTQYF. Written as DNA, the CDR3 is TGCGCCAGCAGCCAAGAGGATGCGGGGTCAGATACGCAGTATTTT.

The chain combines TRBV5-8 with TRBJ1-2; 7 bases align to TRBD1. The CDR3 runs to 15 residues. The junction had 12 bases not matched to a gene; V was cut back by 6 bases and J by 4 bases. From germline, CDR1 is SGHTS and CDR2 YDEGEE. The DNA for the CDR3 is TGTGCCAGCAACTTACCTACGACAGGGTCCTATGGCTACACCTTC. It encodes CASNLPTTGSYGYTF.

In its sample, this clone was seen once. This chain connects TRBV9 to TRBJ1-1; D possibly corresponds to TRBD1 (6 bases). In germline, CDR1 is SGDLS, CDR2 YYNGEE. The CDR3 loop spans 15 amino acids. Trimming took off 4 bases at V and 2 bases at J, with 15 bases between the two ends. CDR3: CASSPQGLGNTEAFF. CDR3 bases: TGTGCCAGCAGCCCTCAGGGGTTGGGTAACACTGAAGCTTTCTTT. The whole variable domain, remainder taken from reference TRBV9 and TRBJ1-1, is DSGVTQTPKHLITATGQRVTLRCSPRSGDLSVYWYQQSLDQGLQFLIQYYNGEERAKGNILERFSAQQFPDLHSELNLSSLELGDSALYFCASSPQGLGNTEAFFGQGTRLTVV.

CDR3 amino acids: CASSFLGGSEAFF. The CDR3 DNA reads as TGTGCCAGCAGCTTCCTCGGGGGGTCGGAAGCTTTCTTT. This sequence joins TRBV7-8 and TRBJ1-1; possibly TRBD1 for D (5 bases). V was shortened by 3 bases and J by 8 bases, with 13 bases between the two germline ends. Looked up from germline, CDR1 is SGHVS and CDR2 is FQNEAQ. This CDR3 has 13 residues.

The V call is TRBV9, the J call TRBJ1-2; 7 nucleotides align to TRBD1. The CDR3 consists of 13 residues. Germline V gives CDR1 SGDLS, CDR2 YYNGEE. J lost 4 bases, V lost 2 bases, and 2 bases had no gene match. The CDR3 spells CASSVTGRYGYTF. DNA of the CDR3: TGTGCCAGCAGCGTGACAGGGCGCTATGGCTACACCTTC.

This chain connects TRBV9 to TRBJ2-3, with 8 bases aligning to TRBD1. The CDR3 contains 18 residues. Per the germline V gene, CDR1 is SGDLS and CDR2 is YYNGEE. V was pared by 1 base and J by 3 bases, with 13 bases of the junction left unmatched. As DNA, the CDR3 is TGTGCCAGCAGCGTAACCCCCTCGACAGGGGCGGTAACAGATACGCAGTATTTT. This codes for CASSVTPSTGAVTDTQYF.

The V and J genes are TRBV27 and TRBJ1-1; D remains ambiguous. Germline V gives CDR1 MNHEY, CDR2 SMNVEV (reference sequence). The CDR3 spans 13 residues. V lost 3 bases and J 5 bases, leaving 10 bases between the germline ends. CDR3 bases: TGTGCCAGCAGTTTGGAGCGAACGACTGAAGCTTTCTTT. It encodes CASSLERTTEAFF.

The chain uses TRBV5-6 and TRBJ1-5; TRBD1 might be the D (5 bases). From germline, CDR1 is SGHDT and CDR2 YYEEEE. The CDR3 loop spans 14 amino acids. Trimming took 1 base from V and 9 from J, leaving 14 bases between them. For the CDR3, the DNA is TGTGCCAGCAGCTTGAGTGGGGCTGGATTGCCCCAGCATTTT. It codes for CASSLSGAGLPQHF.

This clone was recorded a few times. The chain couples TRBV2 to TRBJ2-2; unclear D gene. Trimming left V 3 bases short and J 6 bases short, with 5 bases between. Germline loops: CDR1 SNHLY, CDR2 FYNNEI. This CDR3 spans 12 amino acids. The chain's CDR3 is CASSDNSGELFF. The DNA of the CDR3 is TGTGCCAGCAGTGACAACTCCGGGGAGCTGTTTTTT.

V gene TRBV29-1 combines with J gene TRBJ1-2; 8 positions match TRBD1. With V trimmed by 8 bases and J by 6 bases, 11 bases remained unmatched. CDR1 is SQVTM, CDR2 ANQGSEA, per germline. The CDR3 contains 13 residues. The CDR3 loop is CSTRGQPQNGYTF. CDR3 bases: TGCAGCACCAGGGGGCAGCCTCAAAATGGCTACACCTTC.

The V call is TRBV7-3, the J call TRBJ2-1; 7 bases agree with TRBD1. Germline V lookup: CDR1 SGHTA, CDR2 FQGTGA. J was trimmed by 2 bases and V by 4 bases; bases with no gene match: 5. This CDR3 has 15 amino acids. This chain's CDR3 is CASSSLTGTYNEQFF. The CDR3 coding sequence is TGTGCCAGCAGCTCCTTGACAGGGACCTACAATGAGCAGTTCTTC. The variable domain in full, completed from reference TRBV7-3 and TRBJ2-1, reads GAGVSQTPSNKVTEKGKYVELRCDPISGHTALYWYRQSLGQGPEFLIYFQGTGAADDSGLPNDRFFAVRPEGSVSTLKIQRTERGDSAVYLCASSSLTGTYNEQFFGPGTRLTVL.

The V call is TRBV7-9, the J call TRBJ2-5, with a weak D call TRBD1 (6 bases). CDR3 size: 16 residues. CDR1 is SEHNR and CDR2 is FQNEAQ in the germline V gene (reference sequence). Trimming shortened V by 0 bases and J by 4 bases, and 15 bases separated the two germline ends. Here the CDR3 reads CASSLALQGSGETQYF. CDR3 bases: TGTGCCAGCAGCTTAGCTTTACAGGGTTCAGGAGAGACCCAGTACTTC.

The CDR3 nucleotides are TGTGCCAGCAGAGCGGAGCGGGGGGGCCATCTGACAGATACGCAGTATTTT. As protein: CASRAERGGHLTDTQYF. V gene TRBV7-9 combines with J gene TRBJ2-3, with TRBD2 matching over 10 bases. Germline values: CDR1 SEHNR, CDR2 FQNEAQ (reference sequence). The CDR3 totals 17 residues. Losses at the gene ends were 6 bases for V and 3 bases for J; bases not matched to a gene: 12. The full variable domain, in which reference TRBV7-9 and TRBJ2-3 provide the parts outside the CDR3, is DTGVSQNPRHKITKRGQNVTFRCDPISEHNRLYWYRQTLGQGPEFLTYFQNEAQLEKSRLLSDRFSAERPKGSFSTLEIQRTEQGDSAMYLCASRAERGGHLTDTQYFGPGTRLTVL.

This rearrangement joins TRBV7-2 to TRBJ2-5, with D possibly TRBD1 on 7 matching bases. The CDR3 extends over 16 amino acids. V was pared by 3 bases and J by 6 bases, with 20 bases between. Germline CDR1 is SGHTA and CDR2 is FQGNSA. The CDR3 DNA reads TGTGCCAGCAGCTTGAGGGGGCGGGACGACAAGAAGACCCAGTACTTC. It translates to CASSLRGRDDKKTQYF. The complete variable domain, with remaining parts taken from reference TRBV7-2 and TRBJ2-5, reads GAGVSQSPSNKVTEKGKDVELRCDPISGHTALYWYRQSLGQGLEFLIYFQGNSAPDKSGLPSDRFSAERTGGSVSTLTIQRTQQEDSAVYLCASSLRGRDDKKTQYFGPGTRLLVL.

This clone showed up just a few times. The chain employs TRBV28 and TRBJ1-5; D gene ambiguous. This CDR3 has 12 residues. The V end was cut by 7 bases, the J end by 6 bases, with 10 bases between. Germline assignment: CDR1 MDHEN and CDR2 SYDVKM. The CDR3 loop is CASNYGGQPQHF. In DNA, the CDR3 is TGTGCCAGCAATTACGGTGGTCAGCCCCAGCATTTT. Combining the CDR3 with reference TRBV28 and TRBJ1-5 gives the whole variable domain DVKVTQSSRYLVKRTGEKVFLECVQDMDHENMFWYRQDPGLGLRLIYFSYDVKMKEKGDIPEGYSVSREKKERFSLILESASTNQTSMYLCASNYGGQPQHFGDGTRLSIL.

The V gene is TRBV9, the J gene TRBJ1-2; D is uncertain. The germline CDR1 and CDR2 sequences are SGDLS and YYNGEE. V lost 0 bases and J lost 4, with 10 bases in between. The CDR3 consists of 14 residues. This CDR3 is CASSVDAGSYGYTF. CDR3 bases: TGTGCCAGCAGCGTAGACGCAGGTTCCTATGGCTACACCTTC.

This clone was detected only a few times. An end of the junction differs from the germline gene, which may be a read error. J is TRBJ1-4 and V is TRBV7-9; perhaps TRBD1 as D (5 bases). Germline loops: CDR1 SEHNR, CDR2 FQNEAQ (reference sequence). This CDR3 has 12 amino acids. CDR3: CASSPFGAGFIF. The CDR3 DNA is TGTGCCAGCAGCCCGTTTGGGGCAGGATTTATTTTT.

The chain carries TRBV24-1 and TRBJ1-1, with a tentative D call TRBD1 (6 bases). This CDR3 has 13 residues. Per the germline V gene, CDR1 is KGHDR and CDR2 is SFDVKD. Trimming stripped 3 bases from V and 8 bases from J, with 12 bases between. CDR3 in DNA: TGTGCCACCAGTGATGGCGGGGGCGAAGAAGCTTTCTTT. Translated, it gives CATSDGGGEEAFF.

This clone came up a few times. The rearrangement joins TRBV2 to TRBJ2-1; 10 bases map to TRBD2. Germline values: CDR1 SNHLY, CDR2 FYNNEI. The CDR3 is made up of 15 amino acids. V trimming: 4 bases; J trimming: 3 bases; junction bases outside the gene matches: 3. CDR3 amino acids: CASSGTSGDYNEQFF. In DNA form, the CDR3 reads TGTGCCAGCAGTGGGACTAGCGGAGACTACAATGAGCAGTTCTTC.

The chain carries TRBV11-1 and TRBJ1-2, with 7 positions matching TRBD1. The CDR3 loop spans 15 amino acids. CDR1 and CDR2 (germline): SGHAT, FQDESV (reference sequence). V shed 0 bases and J 0 bases; nucleotides not matched to a gene: 1. The CDR3 bases are TGTGCCAGCAGCTTAGCGGGACAGCCTAACTATGGCTACACCTTC. This gives the protein CASSLAGQPNYGYTF.

This clone came up once. V is TRBV4-3 and J is TRBJ2-1; D is perhaps TRBD1 (5 bases). The CDR3 totals 16 residues. Trimming removed 0 bases at V and 1 base at J, with 10 bases between. CDR1 and CDR2 from the germline V gene are LGHNA and YSLEER. CDR3 coding DNA: TGCGCCAGCAGCCAAGACGGGCCAGGGTCCTACAATGAGCAGTTCTTC. Protein product: CASSQDGPGSYNEQFF.

This chain connects TRBV5-1 to TRBJ2-3; 10 bases map to TRBD2. CDR1 SGHRS and CDR2 YFSETQ come from the germline V gene. Trimming took 4 bases from V and 0 from J; bases not matched to a gene: 2. The CDR3 is made up of 15 amino acids. The CDR3 coding sequence is TGCGCCAGCAGCGGACTAGCGGCTAGCACAGATACGCAGTATTTT. Translated: CASSGLAASTDTQYF.

The V and J genes are TRBV6-5 and TRBJ1-4; D is perhaps TRBD1 (6 bases). This CDR3 region has 16 residues. The germline CDR1 and CDR2 sequences are MNHEY and SVGAGI. Trimming left V 0 bases short and J 13 bases short, with 21 bases between. The CDR3 loop is CASSYSGASRGVGLFF. CDR3 in DNA: TGTGCCAGCAGTTACTCGGGGGCCTCGCGGGGGGTCGGACTGTTTTTT.

This chain links TRBV3-1 (or the pseudogene TRBV3-2) with TRBJ2-1; perhaps TRBD1 as D (5 bases). Germline V gene data show CDR1 as LGHDT and CDR2 as YNNKEL (reference sequence). The V end was cut by 0 bases, the J end by 9 bases, with 12 bases between. The CDR3 runs 14 residues. This CDR3 reads CASSQDLGAGEQFF. CDR3 sequence (DNA): TGTGCCAGCAGCCAAGATCTAGGGGCCGGTGAGCAGTTCTTC.

This chain uses TRBV28 with TRBJ2-3, with a weak D call TRBD1 (5 bases). V lost 3 bases and J lost 2, with 9 bases in between. The CDR3 has 14 residues. Germline CDR1 and CDR2: MDHEN and SYDVKM. The CDR3 loop is CASSFPGNTDTQYF. The CDR3 nucleotides read TGTGCCAGCAGTTTCCCAGGGAACACAGATACGCAGTATTTT.

A few counts support this clone. V is TRBV27 and J is TRBJ1-2, with TRBD1 identical over 12 bases. The CDR3 is made up of 19 amino acids. CDR1 and CDR2 from the germline V gene are MNHEY and SMNVEV (reference sequence). After removal of 5 bases from V and 4 bases from J, the junction contained 17 bases not matched to a gene. The CDR3 nucleotides read TGTGCCAGCAGTCGAGGGTACGGGACAGGGGGCGGCATCGGCTATGGCTACACCTTC. Protein product: CASSRGYGTGGGIGYGYTF.

The chain combines TRBV6-2 or TRBV6-3 with TRBJ1-2, with a possible D match to TRBD1 (6 bases). V was clipped by 5 bases and J by 13 bases, with 14 bases between them. In germline, CDR1 is MNHEY, CDR2 SVGEGT. The CDR3 is 11 residues long. The CDR3 DNA reads as TGTGCCAGCAGTCGAGCGTACAGGGTCACCTTC. Protein: CASSRAYRVTF.

The gene calls are TRBV5-4 and TRBJ2-1, with 7 bases that match TRBD2. The CDR3 is made up of 17 amino acids. From germline, CDR1 is SGHNT and CDR2 YYREEE (reference sequence). Germline trimming cut 4 bases from V and 1 base from J; bases unmatched to any gene: 11. In nucleotides, the CDR3 is TGTGCCAGCAGCCTCCCTCGTGGAGCGGGGTCCTACAATGAGCAGTTCTTC. Amino acid sequence: CASSLPRGAGSYNEQFF. Combining the CDR3 with reference TRBV5-4 and TRBJ2-1 gives the whole variable domain ETGVTQSPTHLIKTRGQQVTLRCSSQSGHNTVSWYQQALGQGPQFIFQYYREEENGRGNFPPRFSGLQFPNYSSELNVNALELDDSALYLCASSLPRGAGSYNEQFFGPGTRLTVL.